This is a list of T cell receptor beta chains from one sample in a study of T cells in localized non-small cell lung cancer. TCRdb keeps only in-frame clones here, not all; method: immunoSEQ multiplex PCR. The sample yields around 2,000 clones, about 20% seen once. The sequences come from normal lung tissue next to the tumor, collected before any cancer treatment. The receptors here all came from a man aged 40 to 69 with stage I squamous cell lung carcinoma. Each CDR3 is given with its conserved first and last residue.

v_call cdr3_aa
TRBV9 CASVRDTTNNEQFF
TRBV18 CASSPAGAFSGNTIYF
TRBV27 CASSFTWQSYGYTF
TRBV28 CASSSPRQAATQYF
TRBV19 CASSIVAGGSGTDTQYF
TRBV2 CASSERKGSGSNTGELFF
TRBV11-3 CASSLEGGWTEAFF
TRBV10-2 CASSEGGGSEQYF
TRBV5-1 CASSLGGIKPTGELFF
TRBV19 CASRGLVRGGTPTEAFF
TRBV11-3 CASKSSGSSYEQYF
TRBV19 CASRWRETNEKLFF
TRBV6-8 CASSPGGDWTEAFF
TRBV11-3 CASSPTSGGSYNEQFF
TRBV11-3 CASTIAGDSGNTIYF
TRBV9 CASSPYGPGEKLFF